The present T cell receptor beta chain was sequenced within a study of identical twins. This clonotype was found a few times. Germline lookup yields CDR1 MDHEN and CDR2 SYDVKM. The CDR3 is 15 amino acids. V dropped 5 bases and J dropped 0; count of bases not matched to a gene: 3. A single record per CDR3 protein comes from TCRdb applying MiXCR to the 5' RACE reads. The sample includes 510,000 or so distinct CDR3 sequences, around 15% seen only once; the top ten take about 0.4%. Another study also made use of these data, one on yellow fever vaccine responses in identical twins.

The chain carries TRBV28 and TRBJ1-4; 7 bases map to TRBD1. This clonotype was obtained from a woman in her late teens or twenties in good health. Sequencing was carried out using CD4+ T cells sorted from blood. DNA of the CDR3: TGTGCCAGCAGTGAAACAGGGGCAACTAATGAAAAACTGTTTTTT. Its translation is CASSETGATNEKLFF.